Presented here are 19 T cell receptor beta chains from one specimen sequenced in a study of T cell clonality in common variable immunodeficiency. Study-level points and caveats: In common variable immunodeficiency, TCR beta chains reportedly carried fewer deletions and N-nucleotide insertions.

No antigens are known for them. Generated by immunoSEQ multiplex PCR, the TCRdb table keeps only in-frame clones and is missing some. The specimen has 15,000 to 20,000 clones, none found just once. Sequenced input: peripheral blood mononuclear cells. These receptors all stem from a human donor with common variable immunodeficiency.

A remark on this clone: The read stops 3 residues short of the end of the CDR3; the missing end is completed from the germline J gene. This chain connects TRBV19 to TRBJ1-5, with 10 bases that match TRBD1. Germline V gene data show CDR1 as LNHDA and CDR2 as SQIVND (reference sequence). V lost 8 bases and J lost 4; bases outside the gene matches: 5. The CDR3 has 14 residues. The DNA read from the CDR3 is TGTGCCAGTCATTCGGACAGGGGGAATCAGCCC. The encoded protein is CASHSDRGNQP. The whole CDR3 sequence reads CASHSDRGNQPQHF.

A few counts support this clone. This CDR3 reads CASSSHTAPYEQYF. Partial CDR3 DNA: TGTGCCAGCAGCTCCCACACAGCTCCCTACGAG. The genes are TRBV11-2 and TRBJ2-7; D is undetermined. The CDR3 end lies 3 residues beyond the end of the read and is filled in from the germline J gene. The V gene's germline CDR1 is SGHAT and CDR2 FQNNGV. There are 14 residues in the CDR3. Trimming pared 4 bases from V and 2 bases from J, leaving 12 bases between. Together with reference TRBV11-2 and TRBJ2-7, the CDR3 gives the full variable domain: EAGVAQSPRYKIIEKRQSVAFWCNPISGHATLYWYQQILGQGPKLLIQFQNNGVVDDSQLPKDRFSAERLKGVDSTLKIQPAKLEDSAVYLCASSSHTAPYEQYFGPGTRLTVT.

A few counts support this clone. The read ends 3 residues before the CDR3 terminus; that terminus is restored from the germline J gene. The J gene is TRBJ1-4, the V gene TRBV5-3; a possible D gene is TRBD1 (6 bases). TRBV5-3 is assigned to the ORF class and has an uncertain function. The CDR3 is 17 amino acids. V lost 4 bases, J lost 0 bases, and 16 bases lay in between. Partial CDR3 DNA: TGTGCCAGAAGCCTGGACAGAGGATTCCCAACTAATGAAAAA. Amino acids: CARSLDRGFPTNEK. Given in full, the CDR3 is CARSLDRGFPTNEKLFF.

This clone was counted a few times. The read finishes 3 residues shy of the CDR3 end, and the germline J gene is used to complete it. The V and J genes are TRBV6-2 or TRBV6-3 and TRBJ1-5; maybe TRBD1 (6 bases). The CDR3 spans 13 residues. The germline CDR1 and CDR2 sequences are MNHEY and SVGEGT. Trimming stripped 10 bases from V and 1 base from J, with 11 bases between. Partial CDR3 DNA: TGTGCCACCAGGGACACCAGCAATCAGCCC. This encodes CATRDTSNQP. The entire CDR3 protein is CATRDTSNQPQHF.

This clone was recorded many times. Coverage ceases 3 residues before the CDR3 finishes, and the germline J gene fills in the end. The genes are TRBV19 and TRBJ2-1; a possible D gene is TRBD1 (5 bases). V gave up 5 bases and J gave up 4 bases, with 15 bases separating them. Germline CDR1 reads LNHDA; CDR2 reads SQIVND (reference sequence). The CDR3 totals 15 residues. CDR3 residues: CASSLQGGNYNEQFF. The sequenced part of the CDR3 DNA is TGTGCCAGTAGTTTGCAGGGTGGTAATTACAATGAG.

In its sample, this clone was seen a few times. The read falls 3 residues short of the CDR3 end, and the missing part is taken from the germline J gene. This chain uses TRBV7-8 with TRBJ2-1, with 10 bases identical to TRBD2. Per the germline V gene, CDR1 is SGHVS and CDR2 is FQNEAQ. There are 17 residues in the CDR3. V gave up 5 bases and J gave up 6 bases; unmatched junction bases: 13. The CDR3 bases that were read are TGTGCCAGCAGCAACCGTCGTAGCGGGAGGAGGGTCAATGAG. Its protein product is CASSNRRSGRRVNE. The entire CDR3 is CASSNRRSGRRVNEQFF.

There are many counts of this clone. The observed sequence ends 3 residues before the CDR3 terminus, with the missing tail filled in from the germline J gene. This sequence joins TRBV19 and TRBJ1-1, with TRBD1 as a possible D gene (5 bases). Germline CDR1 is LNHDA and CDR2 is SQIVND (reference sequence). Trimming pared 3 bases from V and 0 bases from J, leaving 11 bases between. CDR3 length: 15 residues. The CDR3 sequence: CASSIDSALNTEAFF. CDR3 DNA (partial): TGTGCCAGTAGTATCGACAGTGCCCTGAACACTGAA.

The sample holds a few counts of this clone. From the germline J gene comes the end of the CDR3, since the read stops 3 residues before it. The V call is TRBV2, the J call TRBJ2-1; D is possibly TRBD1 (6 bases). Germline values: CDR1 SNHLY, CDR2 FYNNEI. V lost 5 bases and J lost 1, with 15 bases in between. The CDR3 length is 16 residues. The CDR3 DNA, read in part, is TGTGCCAGCAGTATCGACAGCACAGGGTCCTACAATGAG. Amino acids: CASSIDSTGSYNE. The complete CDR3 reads CASSIDSTGSYNEQFF.

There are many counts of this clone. CDR3 loop: CASSFSTGPNQPQHF. The sequenced CDR3 bases are TGCGCCAGCAGCTTCAGCACAGGGCCCAATCAGCCC. The chain carries TRBV5-1 and TRBJ1-5; D may be TRBD1 (6 bases). The read ends 3 residues before the CDR3 terminus; that terminus is restored from the germline J gene. Trimming cost V 2 bases and J 3 bases, with 12 bases left between them. There are 15 residues in the CDR3. In germline, CDR1 is SGHRS, CDR2 YFSETQ.

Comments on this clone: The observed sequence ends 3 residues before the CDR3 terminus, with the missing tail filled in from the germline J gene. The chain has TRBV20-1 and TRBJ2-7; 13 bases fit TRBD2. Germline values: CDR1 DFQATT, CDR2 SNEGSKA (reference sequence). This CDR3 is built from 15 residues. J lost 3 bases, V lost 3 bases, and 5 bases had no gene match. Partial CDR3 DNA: TGCAGTGCTAGCGACGGGACTAGCGGGATCTACGAG. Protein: CSASDGTSGIYE. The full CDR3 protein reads CSASDGTSGIYEQYF.

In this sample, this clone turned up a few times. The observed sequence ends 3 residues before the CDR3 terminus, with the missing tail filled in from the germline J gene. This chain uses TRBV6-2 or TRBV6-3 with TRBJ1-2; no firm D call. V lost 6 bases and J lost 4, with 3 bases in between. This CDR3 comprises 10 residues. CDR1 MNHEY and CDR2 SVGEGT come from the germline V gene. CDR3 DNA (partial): TGTGCCAGCAGGGCCTATGGC. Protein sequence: CASRAYG. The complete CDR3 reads CASRAYGYTF.

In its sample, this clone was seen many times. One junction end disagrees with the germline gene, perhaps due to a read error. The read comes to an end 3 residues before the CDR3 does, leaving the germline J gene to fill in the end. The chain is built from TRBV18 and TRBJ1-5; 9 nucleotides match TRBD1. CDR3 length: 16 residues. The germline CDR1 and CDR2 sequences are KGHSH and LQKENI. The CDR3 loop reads CASSPQGGQGNQPQHF. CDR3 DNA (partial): TGTGCCAGCTCCCCACAAGGGGGACAGGGAAATCAGCCC.

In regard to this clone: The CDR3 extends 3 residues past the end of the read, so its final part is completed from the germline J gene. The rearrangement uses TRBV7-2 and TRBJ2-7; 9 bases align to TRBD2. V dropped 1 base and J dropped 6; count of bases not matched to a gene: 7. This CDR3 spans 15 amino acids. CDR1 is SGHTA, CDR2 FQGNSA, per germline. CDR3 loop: CASSLGGSGRSEQYF. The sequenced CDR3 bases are TGTGCCAGCAGCTTAGGAGGTAGCGGGAGATCCGAG.

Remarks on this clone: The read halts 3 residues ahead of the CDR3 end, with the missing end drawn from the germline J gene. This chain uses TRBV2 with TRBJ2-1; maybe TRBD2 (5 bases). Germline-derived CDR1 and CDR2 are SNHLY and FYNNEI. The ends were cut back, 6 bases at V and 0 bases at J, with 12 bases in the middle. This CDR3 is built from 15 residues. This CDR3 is CASSRLALSYNEQFF. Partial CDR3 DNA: TGTGCCAGCAGCCGTCTAGCCCTCTCCTACAATGAG. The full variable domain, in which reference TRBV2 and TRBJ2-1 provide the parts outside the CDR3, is EPEVTQTPSHQVTQMGQEVILRCVPISNHLYFYWYRQILGQKVEFLVSFYNNEISEKSEIFDDQFSVERPDGSNFTLKIRSTKLEDSAMYFCASSRLALSYNEQFFGPGTRLTVL.

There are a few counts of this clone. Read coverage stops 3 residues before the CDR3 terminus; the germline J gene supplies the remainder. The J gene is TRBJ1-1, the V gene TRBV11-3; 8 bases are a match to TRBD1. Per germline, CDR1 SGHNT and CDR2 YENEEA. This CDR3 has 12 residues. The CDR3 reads CASSDRQGQAFF. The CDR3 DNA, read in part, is TGTGCCAGCAGCGACAGACAGGGGCAA. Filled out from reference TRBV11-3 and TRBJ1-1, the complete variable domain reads EAGVVQSPRYKIIEKKQPVAFWCNPISGHNTLYWYLQNLGQGPELLIRYENEEAVDDSQLPKDRFSAERLKGVDSTLKIQPAELGDSAVYLCASSDRQGQAFFGQGTRLTVV.

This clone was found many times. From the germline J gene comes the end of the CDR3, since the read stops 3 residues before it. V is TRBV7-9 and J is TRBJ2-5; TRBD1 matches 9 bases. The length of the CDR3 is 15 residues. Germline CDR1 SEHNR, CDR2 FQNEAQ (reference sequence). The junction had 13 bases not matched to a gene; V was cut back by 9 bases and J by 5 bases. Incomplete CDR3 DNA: TGTGCCAGGAATTACACCGGGGACAGGGAGGAGACC. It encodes CARNYTGDREET. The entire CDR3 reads CARNYTGDREETQYF. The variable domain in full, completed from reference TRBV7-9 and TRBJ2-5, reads DTGVSQNPRHKITKRGQNVTFRCDPISEHNRLYWYRQTLGQGPEFLTYFQNEAQLEKSRLLSDRFSAERPKGSFSTLEIQRTEQGDSAMYLCARNYTGDREETQYFGPGTRLLVL.

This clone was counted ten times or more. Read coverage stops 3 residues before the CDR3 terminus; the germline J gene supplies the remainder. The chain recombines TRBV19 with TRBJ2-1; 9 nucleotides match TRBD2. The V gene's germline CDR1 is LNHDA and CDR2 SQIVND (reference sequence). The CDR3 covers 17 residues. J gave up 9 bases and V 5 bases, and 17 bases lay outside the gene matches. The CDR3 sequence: CASSPRIGSGSPIEQFF. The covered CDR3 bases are TGTGCCAGTAGTCCCCGAATTGGTAGCGGGAGCCCCATTGAG.

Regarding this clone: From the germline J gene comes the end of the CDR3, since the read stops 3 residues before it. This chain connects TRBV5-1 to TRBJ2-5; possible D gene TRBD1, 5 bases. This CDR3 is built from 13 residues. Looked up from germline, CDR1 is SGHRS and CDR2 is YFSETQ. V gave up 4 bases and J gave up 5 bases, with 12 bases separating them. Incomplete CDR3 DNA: TGCGCCAGCAGCCCGTCGACAGTGGAGACC. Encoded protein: CASSPSTVET. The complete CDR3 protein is CASSPSTVETQYF.

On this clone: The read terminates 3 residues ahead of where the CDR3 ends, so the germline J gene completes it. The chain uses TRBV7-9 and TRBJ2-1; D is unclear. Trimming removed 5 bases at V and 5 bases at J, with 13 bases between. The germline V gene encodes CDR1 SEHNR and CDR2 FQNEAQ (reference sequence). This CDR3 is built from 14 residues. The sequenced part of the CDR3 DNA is TGTGCCAGCAGCCCCCGGTTACCCAACAATGAG. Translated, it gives CASSPRLPNNE. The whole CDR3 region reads CASSPRLPNNEQFF. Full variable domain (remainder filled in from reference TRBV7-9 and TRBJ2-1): DTGVSQNPRHKITKRGQNVTFRCDPISEHNRLYWYRQTLGQGPEFLTYFQNEAQLEKSRLLSDRFSAERPKGSFSTLEIQRTEQGDSAMYLCASSPRLPNNEQFFGPGTRLTVL.